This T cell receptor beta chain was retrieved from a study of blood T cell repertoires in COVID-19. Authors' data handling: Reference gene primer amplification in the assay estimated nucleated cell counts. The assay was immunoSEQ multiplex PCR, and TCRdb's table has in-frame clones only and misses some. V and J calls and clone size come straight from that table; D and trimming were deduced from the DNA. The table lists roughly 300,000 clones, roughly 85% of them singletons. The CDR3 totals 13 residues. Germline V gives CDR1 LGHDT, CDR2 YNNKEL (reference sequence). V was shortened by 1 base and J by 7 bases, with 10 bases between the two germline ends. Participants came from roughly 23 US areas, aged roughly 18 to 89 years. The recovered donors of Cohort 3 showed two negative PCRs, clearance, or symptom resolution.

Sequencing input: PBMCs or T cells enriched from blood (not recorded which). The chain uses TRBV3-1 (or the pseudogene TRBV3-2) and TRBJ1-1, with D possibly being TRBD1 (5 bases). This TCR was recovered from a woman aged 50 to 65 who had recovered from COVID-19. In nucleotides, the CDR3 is TGTGCCAGCAGCCAAGCTAGGGGTATTGAAGCTTTCTTT. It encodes CASSQARGIEAFF.